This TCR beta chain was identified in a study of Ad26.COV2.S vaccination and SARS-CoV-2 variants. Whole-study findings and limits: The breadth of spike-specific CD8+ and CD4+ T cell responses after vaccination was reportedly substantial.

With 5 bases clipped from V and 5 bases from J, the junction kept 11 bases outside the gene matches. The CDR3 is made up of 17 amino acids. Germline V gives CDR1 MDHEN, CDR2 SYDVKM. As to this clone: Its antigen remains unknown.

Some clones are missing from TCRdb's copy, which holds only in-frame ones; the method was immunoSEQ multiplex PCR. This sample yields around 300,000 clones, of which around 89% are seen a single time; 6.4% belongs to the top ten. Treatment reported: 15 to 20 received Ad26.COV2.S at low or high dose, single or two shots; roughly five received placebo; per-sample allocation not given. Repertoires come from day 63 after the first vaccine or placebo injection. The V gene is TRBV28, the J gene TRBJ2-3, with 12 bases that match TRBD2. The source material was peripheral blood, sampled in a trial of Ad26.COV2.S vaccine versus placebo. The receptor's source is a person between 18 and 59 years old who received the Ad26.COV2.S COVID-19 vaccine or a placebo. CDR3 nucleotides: TGTGCCAGCAGTCCCCTAGCGGGAGGGAAGTCAGTAGATACGCAGTATTTT. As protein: CASSPLAGGKSVDTQYF.